Detailed here is one T cell receptor beta chain. Its ends do not fully match the called genes, so a read error is possible. These data belong to a study of T cells in Graves' hyperthyroidism and ophthalmopathy. Germline V CDR1 and CDR2: ENHRY, SYGVKD. The CDR3 is made up of 15 amino acids. Amplification of TCR beta CDR3 regions was performed using RNA transcripts as template. HTBI primers drove first-round RT-PCR of the TCR CDR3. MiXCR, run by TCRdb on the multiplex PCR reads, gives a single entry per CDR3 protein. Here the sample spans hundreds of thousands of distinct CDR3 sequences, roughly 37% being singletons. Subjects aged 18 to 65 presented with newly diagnosed hyperthyroidism of less than 2 months' duration.

The material sequenced was blood. The chain has TRBV10-3 and TRBJ2-3, with D maybe TRBD1 (6 bases). This TCR was recovered from a man aged 18-30 years with Graves' hyperthyroidism. The CDR3 DNA reads TGTGCCAGCAGTAAGGACAGCGGTAGCACAGATACGCAGTATTTT. Translating it yields CASSKDSGSTDTQYF.